The next 28 T cell receptor beta chains were all read from a single sample in a study of blood T cell repertoires in COVID-19. The data were produced by immunoSEQ multiplex PCR, yet TCRdb's version contains in-frame clones alone and is incomplete. The data contain around 150,000 clones, around 84% of them singletons. The sequenced sample was peripheral blood. All receptors derive from a woman aged 45-60 years in a cohort sampled during active or convalescent COVID-19.

The J gene is TRBJ1-1, the V gene TRBV10-3; 8 bases are shared with TRBD1. Germline assignment: CDR1 ENHRY and CDR2 SYGVKD. V gave up 3 bases and J gave up 6 bases; unmatched junction bases: 6. The CDR3 sequence is 14 residues long. CDR3 nucleotides: TGTGCCATCAGTGATGACAGGGGAAGCCCTGAAGCTTTCTTT. Translation: CAISDDRGSPEAFF.

The chain recombines TRBV10-3 with TRBJ2-2, with D tentatively TRBD2 (6 bases). Germline CDR1 ENHRY, CDR2 SYGVKD. Trimming removed 7 bases from V and 4 bases from J, with 13 bases in between. The CDR3 sequence is 14 residues long. Written as DNA, the CDR3 is TGTGCCATCACCGCCGGGGGAGGCACCGGGGAGCTGTTTTTT. Translating gives CAITAGGGTGELFF.

This clone was recorded once. In DNA form, the CDR3 reads TGCGCCAGCAGCTTGGGGCTCCGGGACAGGGGTGACAATGAGCAGTTCTTC. Its protein product is CASSLGLRDRGDNEQFF. The genes are TRBV5-1 and TRBJ2-1, with 10 bases fitting TRBD1. The CDR3 consists of 17 residues. After removal of 0 bases from V and 5 bases from J, the junction contained 8 bases not matched to a gene. Per the germline V gene, CDR1 is SGHRS and CDR2 is YFSETQ.

This chain links TRBV19 with TRBJ1-2; 7 bases fit TRBD1. Germline V gene data show CDR1 as LNHDA and CDR2 as SQIVND (reference sequence). The junction had 7 bases not matched to a gene; V was cut back by 3 bases and J by 3 bases. The CDR3 totals 15 residues. The CDR3 bases are TGTGCCAGTAGTATCCGCGACAGGGCCCACTATGGCTACACCTTC. Its translation is CASSIRDRAHYGYTF. The full variable domain, in which reference TRBV19 and TRBJ1-2 provide the parts outside the CDR3, is DGGITQSPKYLFRKEGQNVTLSCEQNLNHDAMYWYRQDPGQGLRLIYYSQIVNDFQKGDIAEGYSVSREKKESFPLTVTSAQKNPTAFYLCASSIRDRAHYGYTFGSGTRLTVV.

The rearrangement links TRBV5-4 to TRBJ2-6; unclear D gene. The CDR3 consists of 15 residues. The germline V gene encodes CDR1 SGHNT and CDR2 YYREEE (reference sequence). Trimming shortened V by 0 bases and J by 4 bases, and 8 bases separated the two germline ends. As DNA, the CDR3 is TGTGCCAGCAGCTTGGCCGGGTACGGGGCCAACGTCCTGACTTTC. This encodes CASSLAGYGANVLTF. The full variable domain, with the rest looked up from reference TRBV5-4 and TRBJ2-6, is ETGVTQSPTHLIKTRGQQVTLRCSSQSGHNTVSWYQQALGQGPQFIFQYYREEENGRGNFPPRFSGLQFPNYSSELNVNALELDDSALYLCASSLAGYGANVLTFGAGSRLTVL.

The rearrangement links TRBV19 to TRBJ1-1; weak D call: TRBD1 (6 bases). V lost 5 bases and J 0 bases, leaving 19 bases between the germline ends. CDR1 and CDR2 (germline): LNHDA, SQIVND (reference sequence). This CDR3 is built from 17 residues. The CDR3 DNA sequence: TGTGCCAGTAGTCGGTCCCGTAGGGACATAATGAACACTGAAGCTTTCTTT. As protein: CASSRSRRDIMNTEAFF.

The rearrangement links TRBV19 to TRBJ1-2, with D perhaps matching TRBD1 (6 bases). This CDR3 region has 14 residues. Germline-derived CDR1 and CDR2 are LNHDA and SQIVND (reference sequence). V shed 9 bases and J shed 1 base, with 15 bases lying between them. CDR3 DNA sequence: TGTGCCAGCAAAACAGGGACCCGTAACTATGGCTACACCTTC. The encoded protein is CASKTGTRNYGYTF.

This chain connects TRBV27 to TRBJ2-3; 12 nucleotides match TRBD2. Germline CDR1 and CDR2: MNHEY and SMNVEV (reference sequence). J gave up 6 bases and V 6 bases, and 4 bases lay outside the gene matches. CDR3 length equals 14 residues. CDR3 nucleotide sequence: TGTGCCAGCAGCGGACTAGCGGGGATCGATACGCAGTATTTT. Its translation: CASSGLAGIDTQYF.

The chain links TRBV4-1 to TRBJ2-3, with D unclear. V was shortened by 0 bases and J by 1 base, with 8 bases between the two germline ends. This CDR3 contains 15 residues. Germline assignment: CDR1 MGHRA and CDR2 YSYEKL. The CDR3, as DNA: TGCGCCAGCAGCCAAGAGGTGCAGGGCACAGATACGCAGTATTTT. It codes for CASSQEVQGTDTQYF.

The rearrangement joins TRBV12-5 to TRBJ1-1; a weak D match, TRBD1 (6 bases). Germline V gene sequence: CDR1 LGHNT, CDR2 FRNRAP. The CDR3 contains 16 residues. V shed 0 bases and J shed 3 bases, with 14 bases lying between them. CDR3 protein: CASGLVPGTSYTEAFF. Here the CDR3 DNA reads TGTGCTAGTGGTTTGGTCCCCGGGACATCTTACACTGAAGCTTTCTTT.

This rearrangement joins TRBV27 to TRBJ1-6; unclear D gene. The germline V and J ends were trimmed by 3 bases and 3 bases, with 9 bases remaining between them. The CDR3 runs 15 residues. Germline V gives CDR1 MNHEY, CDR2 SMNVEV (reference sequence). CDR3 nucleotide sequence: TGTGCCAGCAGTTTGAGCGGAAACTATAATTCACCCCTCCACTTT. Encoded protein: CASSLSGNYNSPLHF.

The chain has TRBV18 and TRBJ1-1, with a tentative D call TRBD1 (6 bases). The V and J ends lost 2 bases and 1 base respectively, with 14 bases between them. Germline loops: CDR1 KGHSH, CDR2 LQKENI. The CDR3 runs to 16 residues. CDR3 residues: CASSPIMDRGNTEAFF. The CDR3 nucleotides read TGTGCCAGCTCACCAATTATGGACAGAGGGAACACTGAAGCTTTCTTT.

This clone was recorded a few times. V gene TRBV5-8 combines with J gene TRBJ2-3, with TRBD2 matching 9 bases. CDR3 size: 16 residues. Looked up from germline, CDR1 is SGHTS and CDR2 is YDEGEE. Trimming removed 4 bases from V and 0 bases from J; junction bases left unmatched: 6. This chain's CDR3 is CASSQRLAASTDTQYF. The CDR3, as DNA: TGTGCCAGCAGCCAGAGACTAGCGGCTAGCACAGATACGCAGTATTTT.

The chain has TRBV7-3 and TRBJ2-3; D is unclear. V was cut by 2 bases and J by 5 bases, with 17 bases left in between. Germline loops: CDR1 SGHTA, CDR2 FQGTGA. This CDR3 has 16 amino acids. The CDR3 reads CASSLWVSVRGDTQYF. The CDR3 nucleotides are TGTGCCAGCAGCTTATGGGTTTCGGTTCGAGGAGATACGCAGTATTTT.

V and J are TRBV27 and TRBJ2-7, with D possibly TRBD1 on 6 matching bases. Germline CDR1 reads MNHEY; CDR2 reads SMNVEV (reference sequence). V lost 5 bases and J 5 bases, leaving 10 bases between the germline ends. This CDR3 has 12 amino acids. This CDR3 is CASSATGNEQYF. The CDR3 DNA follows: TGTGCCAGCAGTGCCACAGGGAACGAGCAGTACTTC.

The chain uses TRBV7-2 and TRBJ1-1, with TRBD1 matching 8 bases. The CDR3 spans 16 residues. Germline V CDR1 and CDR2: SGHTA, FQGNSA. Trimming took 6 bases from V and 1 from J; bases not matched to a gene: 10. Written as DNA, the CDR3 is TGTGCCAGCAGTCTACGACGACAGGGGCGGAACACTGAAGCTTTCTTT. It yields the protein CASSLRRQGRNTEAFF.

The chain links TRBV25-1 to TRBJ1-1; D remains ambiguous. Between the trimmed V and J ends, which lost 6 bases and 11 bases, there was a span of 16 bases. The germline CDR1 and CDR2 sequences are MGHDK and SYGVNS. The CDR3 is made up of 12 amino acids. CDR3 amino acids: CASSPTVEVAFF. DNA of the CDR3: TGTGCCAGCAGCCCGACGGTTGAGGTCGCTTTCTTT.

CDR3 nucleotide sequence: TGTGCCAGCACCACAGAACGAACCGGGGAGCTGTTTTTT. Protein: CASTTERTGELFF. The V call is TRBV6-5, the J call TRBJ2-2; D unclear. From germline, CDR1 is MNHEY and CDR2 SVGAGI. CDR3 length: 13 amino acids. V was clipped by 7 bases and J by 5 bases, with 11 bases between them.

The rearrangement links TRBV29-1 to TRBJ2-1, with 7 bases that match TRBD1. CDR1 is SQVTM and CDR2 is ANQGSEA in the germline V gene. This CDR3 comprises 11 residues. Trimming took 7 bases from V and 12 from J; bases not matched to a gene: 9. CDR3 in DNA: TGCAGCGCAGACAGGGCCACCTCGCAGTTCTTC. This codes for CSADRATSQFF.

This clone was counted only a few times. This chain uses TRBV2 with TRBJ1-1; the match to TRBD1 covers 9 bases. CDR1 is SNHLY, CDR2 FYNNEI, per germline. This CDR3 is built from 15 residues. Germline trimming cut 7 bases from V and 0 bases from J; bases unmatched to any gene: 6. The CDR3 nucleotides are TGTGCCAGCACCGGGACAGGGCATTTGAACACTGAAGCTTTCTTT. It translates to CASTGTGHLNTEAFF. Drawing the rest from reference TRBV2 and TRBJ1-1, the complete variable domain is EPEVTQTPSHQVTQMGQEVILRCVPISNHLYFYWYRQILGQKVEFLVSFYNNEISEKSEIFDDQFSVERPDGSNFTLKIRSTKLEDSAMYFCASTGTGHLNTEAFFGQGTRLTVV.

The J gene is TRBJ1-1, the V gene TRBV19; tentative D call: TRBD1 (6 bases). Germline V gives CDR1 LNHDA, CDR2 SQIVND (reference sequence). This CDR3 spans 15 amino acids. The V and J ends lost 2 bases and 1 base respectively, with 11 bases between them. The CDR3 region has the DNA TGTGCCAGTAGTATACAGGGGCTAAGGAACACTGAAGCTTTCTTT. Protein sequence: CASSIQGLRNTEAFF.

The V call is TRBV3-1 (or the pseudogene TRBV3-2), the J call TRBJ1-5; 7 bases align to TRBD1. Germline V gene sequence: CDR1 LGHDT, CDR2 YNNKEL (reference sequence). V gave up 3 bases and J gave up 2 bases; unmatched junction bases: 4. CDR3 length equals 15 residues. In DNA, the CDR3 is TGTGCCAGCAGCCAGTCCACAGGGGGCAATCAGCCCCAGCATTTT. This translates into CASSQSTGGNQPQHF.

The CDR3 here is CASSLGARGGYTF. The CDR3 DNA reads as TGTGCCAGCAGCTTAGGCGCGCGGGGCGGCTACACCTTC. The V gene is TRBV7-9, the J gene TRBJ1-2; tentative D call: TRBD1 (5 bases). Trimming pared 1 base from V and 8 bases from J, leaving 11 bases between. CDR1 SEHNR and CDR2 FQNEAQ come from the germline V gene (reference sequence). The CDR3 consists of 13 residues.

The rearrangement uses TRBV7-9 and TRBJ1-5; 7 bases line up with TRBD1. V was pared by 5 bases and J by 5 bases, with 6 bases of the junction left unmatched. The germline V gene has CDR1 SEHNR and CDR2 FQNEAQ (reference sequence). This CDR3 contains 14 residues. Here the CDR3 reads CASSPDRAHQPQHF. In DNA, the CDR3 is TGTGCCAGCAGCCCAGACAGGGCACATCAGCCCCAGCATTTT.

The rearrangement links TRBV27 to TRBJ2-7; TRBD1 matches at 8 bases. Looked up from germline, CDR1 is MNHEY and CDR2 is SMNVEV (reference sequence). The CDR3 extends over 15 amino acids. Losses at the gene ends were 6 bases for V and 5 bases for J; bases not matched to a gene: 12. The CDR3 region is CASSPTGGSPNEQYF. CDR3 nucleotides: TGTGCCAGCAGCCCTACAGGGGGGTCCCCTAACGAGCAGTACTTC.

For the CDR3, the DNA is TGCGCCAGCAGCTTGCAAGCTAGCTCTGGAAACACCATATATTTT. This gives the protein CASSLQASSGNTIYF. The V gene is TRBV5-1, the J gene TRBJ1-3; D remains unclear. Germline assignment: CDR1 SGHRS and CDR2 YFSETQ. This CDR3 is built from 15 residues. V lost 1 base and J lost 0, with 8 bases in between.

The rearrangement links TRBV28 to TRBJ1-5, with 11 bases matching TRBD1. The CDR3 runs to 15 residues. The junction had 8 bases not matched to a gene; V was cut back by 7 bases and J by 6 bases. Germline V gives CDR1 MDHEN, CDR2 SYDVKM. In nucleotides, the CDR3 is TGTGCCAGCACTCCTCAGGACAGGGGGCGTCAGCCCCAGCATTTT. This translates into CASTPQDRGRQPQHF.

This clone was seen only once. V is TRBV13 and J is TRBJ2-1, with D unclear. CDR3 length: 12 amino acids. The V and J ends lost 4 bases and 4 bases respectively, with 5 bases between them. Looked up from germline, CDR1 is PRHDT and CDR2 is FYEKMQ (reference sequence). CDR3: CASSSLYNEQFF. CDR3 bases: TGTGCCAGCAGCTCACTATACAATGAGCAGTTCTTC.